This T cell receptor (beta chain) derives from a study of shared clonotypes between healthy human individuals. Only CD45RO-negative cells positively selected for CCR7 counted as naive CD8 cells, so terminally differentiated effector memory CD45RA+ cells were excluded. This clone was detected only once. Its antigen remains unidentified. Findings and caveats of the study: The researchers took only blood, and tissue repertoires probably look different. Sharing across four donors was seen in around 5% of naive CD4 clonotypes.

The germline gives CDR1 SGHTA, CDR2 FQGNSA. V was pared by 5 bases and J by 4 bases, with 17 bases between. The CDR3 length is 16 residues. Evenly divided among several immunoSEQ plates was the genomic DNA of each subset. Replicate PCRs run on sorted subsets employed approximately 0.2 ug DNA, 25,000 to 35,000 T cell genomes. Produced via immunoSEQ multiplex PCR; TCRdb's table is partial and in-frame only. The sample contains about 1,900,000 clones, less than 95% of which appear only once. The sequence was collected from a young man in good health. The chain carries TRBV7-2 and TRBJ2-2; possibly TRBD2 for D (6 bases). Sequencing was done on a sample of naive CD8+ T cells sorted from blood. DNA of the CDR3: TGTGCCAGCAGCCCGTTCGGGACTGTCGTCACCGGGGAGCTGTTTTTT. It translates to CASSPFGTVVTGELFF.